This T cell receptor (beta chain) derives from a study of blood T cell repertoires in COVID-19. Under the authors' procedure: For nucleated cells, counts were estimated from reference gene primer amplification. TCRdb's copy holds only in-frame clones and misses some; the assay was immunoSEQ multiplex PCR. Clonal size and the V and J genes are those of that table, whereas D and trimming came from the DNA. The data contain 210,000 or so clones, approximately 87% of them singletons. Study members were between roughly 18 and 100 years old and lived in 20 to 30 US regions. Membership in each cohort depended on participant-reported clinical history. The receptor's source is a woman between 45 and 65 years old in a cohort exposed to, infected with or recovered from COVID-19 (not recorded which). Sample: PBMCs or T cells enriched from blood (not recorded which).

The CDR3 DNA follows: TGCGCCAGCAGCTTTGGGACAGGGGGCACTAATGAAAAACTGTTTTTT. This codes for CASSFGTGGTNEKLFF. This chain joins TRBV5-1 and TRBJ1-4; 12 bases line up with TRBD1. The V gene end was trimmed by 2 bases and the J gene end by 2 bases; junction bases not matched to a gene: 1. Germline V gene lookup returns CDR1 SGHRS and CDR2 YFSETQ. The CDR3 runs to 16 residues.